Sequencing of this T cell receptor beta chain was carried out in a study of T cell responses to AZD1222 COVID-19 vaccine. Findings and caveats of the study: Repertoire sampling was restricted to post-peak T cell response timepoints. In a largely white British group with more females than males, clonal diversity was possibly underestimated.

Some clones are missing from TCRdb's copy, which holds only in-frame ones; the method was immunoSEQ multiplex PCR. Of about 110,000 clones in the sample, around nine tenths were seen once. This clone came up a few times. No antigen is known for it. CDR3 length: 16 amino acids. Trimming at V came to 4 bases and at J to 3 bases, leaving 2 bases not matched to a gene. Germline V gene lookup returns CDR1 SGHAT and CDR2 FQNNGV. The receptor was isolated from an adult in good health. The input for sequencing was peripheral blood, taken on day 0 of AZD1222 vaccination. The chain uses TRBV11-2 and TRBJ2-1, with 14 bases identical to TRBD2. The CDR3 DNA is TGTGCCAGCAGCTCGGGGACTAGCGGGGGCTACAATGAGCAGTTCTTC. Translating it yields CASSSGTSGGYNEQFF.